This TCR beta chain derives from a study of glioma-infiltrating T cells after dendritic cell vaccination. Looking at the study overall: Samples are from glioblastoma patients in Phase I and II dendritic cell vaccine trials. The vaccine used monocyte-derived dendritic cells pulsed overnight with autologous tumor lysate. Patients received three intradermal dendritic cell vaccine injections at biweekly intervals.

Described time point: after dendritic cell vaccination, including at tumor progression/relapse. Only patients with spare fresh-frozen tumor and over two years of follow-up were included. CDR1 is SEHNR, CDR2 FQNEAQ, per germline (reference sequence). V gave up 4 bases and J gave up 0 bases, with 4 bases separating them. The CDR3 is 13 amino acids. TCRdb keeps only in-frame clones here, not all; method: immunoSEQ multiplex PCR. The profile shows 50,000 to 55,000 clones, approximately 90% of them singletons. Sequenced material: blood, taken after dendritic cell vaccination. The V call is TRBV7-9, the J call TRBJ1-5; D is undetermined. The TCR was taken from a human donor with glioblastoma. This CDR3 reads CASSSHSNQPQHF. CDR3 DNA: TGTGCCAGCAGCTCCCATAGCAATCAGCCCCAGCATTTT.